A single sample is the source of the 17 T cell receptor beta chains below, sequenced in a study of control samples from healthy donors and cancer patients. TCRdb's table, derived via immunoSEQ multiplex PCR, lists solely in-frame clones and lacks some. The sample holds around 50,000 clones; 85% to 95% are singletons and the top ten take approximately 2.3%. Source material: blood. The source is a man aged 25 to 40 in good health.

The gene calls are TRBV20-1 and TRBJ2-1; D is tentatively TRBD1 or TRBD2 (5 bases each). Germline V gene lookup returns CDR1 DFQATT and CDR2 SNEGSKA (reference sequence). CDR3 size: 11 residues. The CDR3 sequence: CRWDHLNEQFF. DNA for the CDR3: TGCAGGTGGGACCATCTCAATGAGCAGTTCTTC.

The V call is TRBV6-4, the J call TRBJ1-2; D call uncertain. V lost 2 bases to trimming and J lost 4 bases, with 8 bases between them. This CDR3 spans 13 amino acids. Germline values: CDR1 MRHNA, CDR2 SNTAGT. CDR3 loop: CASSDKVFYGYTF. DNA for the CDR3: TGTGCCAGCAGTGACAAGGTTTTCTATGGCTACACCTTC.

The V and J genes are TRBV4-3 and TRBJ2-7; TRBD2 matches at 9 bases. The V and J ends lost 0 bases and 5 bases, in that order; junction bases with no gene match: 5. Germline V gives CDR1 LGHNA, CDR2 YSLEER. This CDR3 is 15 amino acids long. This CDR3 reads CASSQDVSGRNEQYF. The DNA of the CDR3 is TGCGCCAGCAGCCAAGATGTTAGCGGGAGAAACGAGCAGTACTTC.

The gene calls are TRBV28 and TRBJ1-2; D possibly corresponds to TRBD1 (5 bases). The ends were cut back, 1 base at V and 4 bases at J, with 16 bases in the middle. CDR3 length: 16 amino acids. Germline assignment: CDR1 MDHEN and CDR2 SYDVKM. DNA of the CDR3: TGTGCCAGCAGTTTATCTCTACTAGGGGTGGTCTATGGCTACACCTTC. Translated, it gives CASSLSLLGVVYGYTF.

This chain links TRBV6-5 with TRBJ1-5, with 7 nucleotides matching TRBD1. The trim removed 7 bases at V and 2 bases at J, leaving 5 bases unmatched. Germline V gene sequence: CDR1 MNHEY, CDR2 SVGAGI. The CDR3 runs to 14 residues. The CDR3 loop reads CASTSGTGNQPQHF. CDR3 DNA: TGTGCCAGCACTTCCGGGACAGGCAATCAGCCCCAGCATTTT.

The chain is built from TRBV27 and TRBJ1-1; 12 nucleotides align to TRBD1. Germline values: CDR1 MNHEY, CDR2 SMNVEV (reference sequence). With V trimmed by 5 bases and J by 6 bases, 7 bases remained unmatched. This CDR3 has 15 residues. DNA of the CDR3: TGTGCCAGCAGTACCACCGGGACAGGGGGCCCTGAAGCTTTCTTT. It specifies CASSTTGTGGPEAFF.

The V and J genes are TRBV11-2 and TRBJ1-2; 8 bases agree with TRBD1. V trimming: 8 bases; J trimming: 8 bases; junction bases outside the gene matches: 19. CDR1 and CDR2 (germline): SGHAT, FQNNGV. The CDR3 is 16 residues long. CDR3 sequence: CASGWSAGTGRSGYTF. The CDR3 bases are TGTGCCAGCGGCTGGAGCGCCGGGACAGGACGATCCGGCTACACCTTC.

This chain connects TRBV30 to TRBJ2-7, with D unresolved. CDR1 and CDR2 (germline): GTSNPN, SVGIG (reference sequence). The CDR3 extends over 14 amino acids. Deletions cut 1 base from V and 6 bases from J, with 16 bases between. In DNA form, the CDR3 reads TGTGCCTGGAGTGATGCACAGCCGTCGGGCGAGCAGTACTTC. This codes for CAWSDAQPSGEQYF.

The gene calls are TRBV20-1 and TRBJ2-1; no clear D. Trimming removed 4 bases at V and 5 bases at J, with 9 bases between. Per germline, CDR1 DFQATT and CDR2 SNEGSKA (reference sequence). The CDR3 extends over 12 amino acids. The CDR3 sequence is CSATDTHNEQFF. The CDR3 region has the DNA TGCAGTGCTACTGACACTCACAATGAGCAGTTCTTC.

The chain has TRBV4-1 and TRBJ2-1; TRBD2 matches at 8 bases. The CDR3 runs to 16 residues. Per germline, CDR1 MGHRA and CDR2 YSYEKL. Germline trimming cut 3 bases from V and 2 bases from J; bases unmatched to any gene: 6. The CDR3 loop is CASSQGSGAPYNEQFF. The CDR3 DNA reads TGCGCCAGCAGCCAGGGTAGCGGGGCCCCCTACAATGAGCAGTTCTTC.

The chain uses TRBV15 and TRBJ2-5; the D gene could be TRBD1 or TRBD2 (5 bases each). Trimming shortened V by 0 bases and J by 7 bases, and 12 bases separated the two germline ends. This CDR3 is 14 amino acids long. The germline V gene has CDR1 LNHNV and CDR2 YYDKDF (reference sequence). CDR3 loop: CATSRDEGPGTQYF. CDR3 nucleotide sequence: TGTGCCACCAGCAGAGATGAGGGACCAGGGACCCAGTACTTC.

The J gene is TRBJ2-4, the V gene TRBV4-1; no definite D call. V lost 1 base, J lost 7 bases, and 14 bases lay in between. The CDR3 length is 15 residues. Germline CDR1 reads MGHRA; CDR2 reads YSYEKL. CDR3 coding DNA: TGCGCCAGCAGCCAAGGGGCCGATTCGAGGAACATTCAGTACTTC. Translation: CASSQGADSRNIQYF.

CDR3 nucleotides: TGTGCCAGCTCACCACAATATACGTCGAACACTGAAGCTTTCTTT. The encoded protein is CASSPQYTSNTEAFF. The gene calls are TRBV18 and TRBJ1-1; D gene ambiguous. Deletions cut 1 base from V and 1 base from J, with 10 bases between. The CDR3 consists of 15 residues. From germline, CDR1 is KGHSH and CDR2 LQKENI.

V and J are TRBV30 and TRBJ1-6, with 7 bases aligning to TRBD1. After removal of 4 bases from V and 7 bases from J, the junction contained 7 bases not matched to a gene. This CDR3 is 14 amino acids long. The germline gives CDR1 GTSNPN, CDR2 SVGIG (reference sequence). CDR3 residues: CAWNLLTGNSPLHF. In nucleotides, the CDR3 is TGTGCCTGGAACCTCCTGACAGGGAATTCACCCCTCCACTTT.

This sequence joins TRBV3-1 (or the pseudogene TRBV3-2) and TRBJ1-5; no definite D call. This CDR3 is 13 amino acids long. V was trimmed by 1 base and J by 1 base, leaving 2 bases between them. Germline V gene data show CDR1 as LGHDT and CDR2 as YNNKEL (reference sequence). CDR3: CASSQGSNQPQHF. CDR3 DNA sequence: TGTGCCAGCAGCCAAGGCAGCAATCAGCCCCAGCATTTT.

This chain joins TRBV30 and TRBJ2-7; D remains unclear. Trimming took 7 bases from V and 2 from J, leaving 9 bases between them. Looked up from germline, CDR1 is GTSNPN and CDR2 is SVGIG (reference sequence). The CDR3 has 11 residues. As DNA, the CDR3 is TGTGCCTCGAGCAAAGCCTACGAGCAGTACTTC. It encodes CASSKAYEQYF.

The V gene is TRBV4-2, the J gene TRBJ2-3; tentatively, D is TRBD2 (6 bases). Trimming took off 0 bases at V and 13 bases at J, with 20 bases between the two ends. Germline CDR1 LGHNA, CDR2 YNFKEQ. The CDR3 spans 15 residues. The CDR3 region is CASSQENRDSGEKYF. For the CDR3, the DNA is TGTGCCAGCAGCCAAGAGAACCGGGACTCAGGAGAGAAGTATTTT.